Presented here are 6 T cell receptor beta chains from one specimen sequenced in a study of tumor-infiltrating lymphocytes in primary liver carcinoma. TCR beta cDNA came from roughly 0.45 ug total RNA, primed with a constant-region primer. Each TCR beta library was derived from three nested multiplex PCR rounds that employed slightly modified ARM-PCR. The study ran its first two PCR rounds for around 10 cycles each, using TRBV1-TRBV30 forward primers and a C-beta reverse primer. TCRdb reanalysed the multiplex PCR reads using MiXCR and keeps one entry per CDR3 protein. The profile shows 20,000 to 25,000 distinct CDR3 sequences, 70% to 90% of them singletons. Co-extraction of both nucleic acids (RNA and DNA) used roughly 19-33 mg of unsorted bulk tissue. The specimen was liver tumor tissue from sampling region 2. Subset here: tumor region T2, inferior pole. The receptor source for this set is a woman aged 25 to 39 with primary liver carcinoma and hepatitis B virus infection.

A remark on this clonotype: One end of the junction fails to match germline, which may point to a read error. This chain uses TRBV7-8 with TRBJ2-2; D is possibly TRBD2 (6 bases). The CDR3 totals 18 residues. The germline CDR1 and CDR2 sequences are SGHVS and FQNEAQ. The CDR3 DNA is TGTGCCAGCAGCTCCTTTAGACTAGTAGGAGAGGACACCGGGGAGCTGTTCTTT. Its protein product is CASSSFRLVGEDTGELFF.

Details on this clonotype: This likely comes from a read error, as the CDR3 has no conserved phenylalanine or tryptophan at its end. CDR3 region: CASSLEPPPFQPQHS. CDR3 DNA: TGTGCCAGTAGCTTAGAGCCCCCCCCGTTTCAGCCCCAGCATTCT. The chain is built from TRBV11-2 and TRBJ1-5, with unresolved D. This CDR3 comprises 15 residues. Per the germline V gene, CDR1 is SGHAT and CDR2 is FQNNGV.

The chain joins TRBV6-5 to TRBJ2-7; weak D call: TRBD1 (5 bases). Trimming cost V 2 bases and J 2 bases, with 13 bases left between them. CDR3 length: 15 residues. The germline V gene has CDR1 MNHEY and CDR2 SVGAGI. The CDR3 sequence: CASSYKDSNPYEQYF. CDR3 coding DNA: TGTGCCAGCAGTTACAAAGACAGCAACCCCTACGAGCAGTACTTC.

Details on this clonotype: A read error may explain this, as a much larger clone is one base away. The chain recombines TRBV14 with TRBJ2-5; maybe TRBD1 (5 bases). Germline values: CDR1 SGHDN, CDR2 FVKESK. There are 13 residues in the CDR3. The CDR3 here is CASNRLLDETQYF. For the CDR3, the DNA is TGTGCCAGCAACAGGCTCCTCGACGAGACCCAATACTTC.

Comment on this clonotype: A junction end diverges from the germline sequence, so it may reflect a read error. The chain combines TRBV2 with TRBJ2-1, with 8 bases fitting TRBD1. The CDR3 sequence is 19 residues long. Germline CDR1 and CDR2: SNHLY and FYNNEI. In DNA form, the CDR3 reads TGTGCCAGCAGCCGCTGGGACAGGAGAACCTCTAGCTCCTACACTGAGCAGTTCTTC. Translation: CASSRWDRRTSSSYTEQFF.

Comments on this clonotype: The missing conserved phenylalanine or tryptophan at the end of this CDR3 makes a read error likely. The chain recombines TRBV11-2 with TRBJ1-5; D not certain. The CDR3 sequence is 15 residues long. The germline V gene has CDR1 SGHAT and CDR2 FQNNGV. The CDR3 protein is CASSLEPSPFQSQHV. The CDR3 DNA reads TGTGCGAGCAGCTTAGAGCCCTCCCCGTTTCAGTCCCAGCATGTT.